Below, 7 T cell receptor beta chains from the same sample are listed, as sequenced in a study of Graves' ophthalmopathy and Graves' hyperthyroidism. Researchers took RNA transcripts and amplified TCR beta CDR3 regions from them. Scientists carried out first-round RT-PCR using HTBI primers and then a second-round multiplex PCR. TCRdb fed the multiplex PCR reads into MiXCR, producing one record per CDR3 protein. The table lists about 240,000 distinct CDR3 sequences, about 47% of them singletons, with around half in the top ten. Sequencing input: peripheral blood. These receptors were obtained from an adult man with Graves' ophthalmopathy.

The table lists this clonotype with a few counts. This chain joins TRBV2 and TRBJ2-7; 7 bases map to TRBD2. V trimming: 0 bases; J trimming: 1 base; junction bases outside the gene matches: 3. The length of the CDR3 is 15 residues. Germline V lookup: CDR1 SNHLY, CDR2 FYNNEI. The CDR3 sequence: CASSEAQRGSYEQYF. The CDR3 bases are TGTGCCAGCAGTGAAGCACAGCGGGGATCCTACGAGCAGTACTTC.

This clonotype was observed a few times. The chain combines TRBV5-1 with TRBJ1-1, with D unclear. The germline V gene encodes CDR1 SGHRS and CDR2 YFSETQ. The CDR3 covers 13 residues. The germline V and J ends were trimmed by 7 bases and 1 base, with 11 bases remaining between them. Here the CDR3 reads CASGSAGNTEAFF. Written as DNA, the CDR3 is TGCGCCAGCGGCTCGGCGGGGAACACTGAAGCTTTCTTT.

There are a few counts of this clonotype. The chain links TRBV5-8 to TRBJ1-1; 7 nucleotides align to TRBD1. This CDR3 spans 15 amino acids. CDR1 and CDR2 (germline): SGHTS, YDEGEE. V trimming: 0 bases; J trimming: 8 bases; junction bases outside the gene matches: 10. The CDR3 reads CASSLVRQGREEAFF. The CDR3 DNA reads TGTGCCAGCAGCTTGGTTCGACAGGGAAGGGAGGAAGCTTTCTTT.

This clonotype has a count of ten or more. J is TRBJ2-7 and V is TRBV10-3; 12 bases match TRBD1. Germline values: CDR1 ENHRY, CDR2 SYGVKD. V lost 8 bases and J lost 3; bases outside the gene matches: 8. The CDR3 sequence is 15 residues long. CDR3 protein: CAIGKGTGGDYEQYF. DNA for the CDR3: TGTGCCATCGGAAAGGGGACAGGGGGCGACTACGAGCAGTACTTC.

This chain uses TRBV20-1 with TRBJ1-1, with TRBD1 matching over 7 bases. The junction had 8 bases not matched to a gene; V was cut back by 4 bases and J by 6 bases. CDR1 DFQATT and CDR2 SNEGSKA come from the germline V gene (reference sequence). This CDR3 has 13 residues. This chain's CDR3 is CSATTTGEPEAFF. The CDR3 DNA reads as TGCAGTGCTACCACCACAGGGGAGCCTGAAGCTTTCTTT.

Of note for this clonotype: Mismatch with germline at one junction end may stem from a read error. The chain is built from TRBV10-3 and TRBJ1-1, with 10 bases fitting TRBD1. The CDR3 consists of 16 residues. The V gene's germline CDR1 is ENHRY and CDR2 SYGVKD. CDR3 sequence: CASSYSRQGAKTEAFF. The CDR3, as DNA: TGTGCCAGCAGTTACTCGAGACAGGGGGCGAAGACTGAAGCTTTCTTT.

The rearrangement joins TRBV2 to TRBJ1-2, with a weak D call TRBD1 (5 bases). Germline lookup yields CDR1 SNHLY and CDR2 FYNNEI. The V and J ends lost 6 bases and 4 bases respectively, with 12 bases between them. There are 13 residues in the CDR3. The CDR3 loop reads CASSRQTSYGYTF. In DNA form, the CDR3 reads TGTGCCAGCAGCCGACAGACGAGCTATGGCTACACCTTC.